The sequence of this TCR beta chain was determined in a study of blood T cell repertoires in COVID-19. Authors' processing steps: Researchers report that nucleated cell counts were estimated from reference gene primer amplification. Method: immunoSEQ multiplex PCR; TCRdb's copy keeps in-frame clones and lacks some. V and J calls and clone size are given by that table; D and trimming were obtained from the DNA. The profile shows around 250,000 clones, 83% of them singletons. Germline V CDR1 and CDR2: DFQATT, SNEGSKA (reference sequence). This CDR3 contains 11 residues. V gave up 5 bases and J gave up 8 bases; unmatched junction bases: 2.

The material sequenced was peripheral blood. J is TRBJ1-4 and V is TRBV20-1, with 7 bases fitting TRBD1. This clonotype was sampled from a man aged 35 to 55 with active or convalescent COVID-19. CDR3 DNA: TGCAGTGCTGCGGACAGGGAAAAACTGTTTTTT. Protein product: CSAADREKLFF.